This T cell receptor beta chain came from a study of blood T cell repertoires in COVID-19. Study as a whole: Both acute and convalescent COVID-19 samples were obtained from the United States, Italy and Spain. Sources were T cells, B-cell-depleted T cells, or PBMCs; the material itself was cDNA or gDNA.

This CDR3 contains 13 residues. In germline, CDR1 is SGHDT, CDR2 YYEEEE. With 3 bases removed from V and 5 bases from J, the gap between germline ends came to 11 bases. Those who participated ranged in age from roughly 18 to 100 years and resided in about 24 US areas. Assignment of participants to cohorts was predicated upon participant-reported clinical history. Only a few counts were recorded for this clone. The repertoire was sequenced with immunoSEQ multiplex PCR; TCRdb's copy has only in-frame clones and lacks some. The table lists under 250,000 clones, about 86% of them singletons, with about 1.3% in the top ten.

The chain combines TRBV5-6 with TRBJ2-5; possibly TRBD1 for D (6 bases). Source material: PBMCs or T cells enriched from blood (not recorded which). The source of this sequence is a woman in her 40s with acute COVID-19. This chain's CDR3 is CASSSRGQETQYF. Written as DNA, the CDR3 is TGTGCCAGCAGCTCCAGGGGTCAGGAGACCCAGTACTTC.